This TCR beta chain was captured by sequencing in a study of T cells in Graves' hyperthyroidism and ophthalmopathy. Trimming at V came to 6 bases and at J to 8 bases, leaving 4 bases not matched to a gene. CDR3 length: 12 residues. Amplification targeted TCR beta CDR3 regions from RNA transcripts. Using the HTBI primer set, a first-round RT-PCR was run on the TCR CDR3. TCRdb reprocessed the multiplex PCR reads with MiXCR, giving one entry per CDR3 protein. The sample includes 400,000 or so distinct CDR3 sequences, approximately 16% of them seen just once. The gene calls are TRBV12-3 or TRBV12-4 and TRBJ1-2; 9 nucleotides match TRBD1. The receptor was derived from an older woman with Graves' ophthalmopathy. Sequenced material: blood. DNA for the CDR3: TGTGCCAGCAGCCGGACAGGGGAAGGCTACACCTTC. Its protein product is CASSRTGEGYTF.